The rows below give T cell receptor beta chains drawn from one sample of a study of beta chain features in type 1 diabetes. The protocol was immunoSEQ multiplex PCR, while the TCRdb copy is restricted to in-frame clones and leaves out a portion. This table has 810,000 or so clones, roughly a sixth appearing once. The sequenced sample consisted of naive CD4+ T cells from blood. The receptors here all came from a woman in her late teens or twenties in good health. CDR3s include the opening cysteine and the closing phenylalanine or tryptophan. A D gene is named only where the DNA matches it firmly. Clone size, where shown, is once, few, many, or a class for clones that have expanded.

J gene: TRBJ1-4
V gene: TRBV9
D gene: .
clone size: .
CDR3 DNA: TGTGCCAGCAGCGAAACACGGGGCGGCCCTAATGAAAAACTGTTTTTT
CDR3 protein: CASSETRGGPNEKLFF

J gene: TRBJ2-7
V gene: TRBV19
D gene: .
clone size: few
CDR3 DNA: TGTGCCAGTAGTGACGGGACTCTGTACGAGCAGTACTTC
CDR3 protein: CASSDGTLYEQYF

J gene: TRBJ1-2
V gene: TRBV29-1
D gene: .
clone size: few
CDR3 DNA: TGCAGCGTTGAAGCGGGACGGAGCCGCTATGGCTACACCTTC
CDR3 protein: CSVEAGRSRYGYTF

J gene: TRBJ1-1
V gene: TRBV28
D gene: .
clone size: .
CDR3 DNA: TGTGCCAGCAGTTTGGGGCTTGAAGCTTTCTTT
CDR3 protein: CASSLGLEAFF

J gene: TRBJ2-4
V gene: TRBV4-3
D gene: TRBD2
clone size: .
CDR3 DNA: TGCGCCAGCAGCCAAGAGGCGGGAGTCGTCGATGGGGCCAAAAACATTCAGTACTTC
CDR3 protein: CASSQEAGVVDGAKNIQYF

J gene: TRBJ2-7
V gene: TRBV28
D gene: .
clone size: few
CDR3 DNA: TGTGCCAGCAGTCCCTCCGGGACAAGCTCCTACGAGCAGTACTTC
CDR3 protein: CASSPSGTSSYEQYF

J gene: TRBJ2-6
V gene: TRBV10-3
D gene: TRBD1
clone size: .
CDR3 DNA: TGTGCCATCAGTGACTTTCGGAGAGACAGGGAGATTCTCTCTGGGGCCAACGTCCTGACTTTC
CDR3 protein: CAISDFRRDREILSGANVLTF

J gene: TRBJ1-5
V gene: TRBV5-8
D gene: .
clone size: .
CDR3 DNA: TGTGCCAGCAGCTTGGGGAGAGGACAGCCCCAGCATTTT
CDR3 protein: CASSLGRGQPQHF

J gene: TRBJ1-1
V gene: TRBV11-1
D gene: .
clone size: few
CDR3 DNA: TGTGCCAGCAGCCCCCCGGGGGTTATGAACACTGAAGCTTTCTTT
CDR3 protein: CASSPPGVMNTEAFF

J gene: TRBJ2-3
V gene: TRBV18
D gene: .
clone size: few
CDR3 DNA: TGTGCCAGCTCACCGGTAAGCGGAACAGATACGCAGTATTTT
CDR3 protein: CASSPVSGTDTQYF

J gene: TRBJ2-5
V gene: TRBV11-1
D gene: .
clone size: .
CDR3 DNA: TGTGCCAGCAGCTTAAACGCCCTAGCAGAGACCCAGTACTTC
CDR3 protein: CASSLNALAETQYF

J gene: TRBJ2-3
V gene: TRBV7-2
D gene: TRBD2
clone size: few
CDR3 DNA: TGTGCCAGCAGCCCCAGCGGGACTAGGGGATCAGATACGCAGTATTTT
CDR3 protein: CASSPSGTRGSDTQYF

J gene: TRBJ2-7
V gene: TRBV21-1
D gene: .
clone size: few
CDR3 DNA: TGTGCCAGCAGCAAAGGTGGGATTGGAGCCGGGACTCTCTACGAGCAGTACTTC
CDR3 protein: CASSKGGIGAGTLYEQYF

J gene: TRBJ2-7
V gene: TRBV20-1
D gene: .
clone size: few
CDR3 DNA: TGCAGTGCTGGACAGCTCTACGAGCAGTACTTC
CDR3 protein: CSAGQLYEQYF

J gene: TRBJ2-5
V gene: TRBV5-4
D gene: .
clone size: few
CDR3 DNA: TGTGCCAGCAGCTTGGAGGCAGGGTACCAAGAGACCCAGTACTTC
CDR3 protein: CASSLEAGYQETQYF

J gene: TRBJ1-2
V gene: TRBV11-2
D gene: TRBD1
clone size: .
CDR3 DNA: TGTGCCAGCAGCCAACTGTCCGGGACAGACAACTATGGCTACACCTTC
CDR3 protein: CASSQLSGTDNYGYTF

J gene: TRBJ2-3
V gene: TRBV14
D gene: TRBD1
clone size: many
CDR3 DNA: TGTGCCAGCAGCCATGGACGGAGAGGGGGCAGTACGCAGTATTTT
CDR3 protein: CASSHGRRGGSTQYF

J gene: TRBJ2-3
V gene: TRBV5-1
D gene: TRBD2
clone size: few
CDR3 DNA: TGCGCCAGCAGACAACTAGCGGGAGAGGGAGGTACGCAGTATTTT
CDR3 protein: CASRQLAGEGGTQYF